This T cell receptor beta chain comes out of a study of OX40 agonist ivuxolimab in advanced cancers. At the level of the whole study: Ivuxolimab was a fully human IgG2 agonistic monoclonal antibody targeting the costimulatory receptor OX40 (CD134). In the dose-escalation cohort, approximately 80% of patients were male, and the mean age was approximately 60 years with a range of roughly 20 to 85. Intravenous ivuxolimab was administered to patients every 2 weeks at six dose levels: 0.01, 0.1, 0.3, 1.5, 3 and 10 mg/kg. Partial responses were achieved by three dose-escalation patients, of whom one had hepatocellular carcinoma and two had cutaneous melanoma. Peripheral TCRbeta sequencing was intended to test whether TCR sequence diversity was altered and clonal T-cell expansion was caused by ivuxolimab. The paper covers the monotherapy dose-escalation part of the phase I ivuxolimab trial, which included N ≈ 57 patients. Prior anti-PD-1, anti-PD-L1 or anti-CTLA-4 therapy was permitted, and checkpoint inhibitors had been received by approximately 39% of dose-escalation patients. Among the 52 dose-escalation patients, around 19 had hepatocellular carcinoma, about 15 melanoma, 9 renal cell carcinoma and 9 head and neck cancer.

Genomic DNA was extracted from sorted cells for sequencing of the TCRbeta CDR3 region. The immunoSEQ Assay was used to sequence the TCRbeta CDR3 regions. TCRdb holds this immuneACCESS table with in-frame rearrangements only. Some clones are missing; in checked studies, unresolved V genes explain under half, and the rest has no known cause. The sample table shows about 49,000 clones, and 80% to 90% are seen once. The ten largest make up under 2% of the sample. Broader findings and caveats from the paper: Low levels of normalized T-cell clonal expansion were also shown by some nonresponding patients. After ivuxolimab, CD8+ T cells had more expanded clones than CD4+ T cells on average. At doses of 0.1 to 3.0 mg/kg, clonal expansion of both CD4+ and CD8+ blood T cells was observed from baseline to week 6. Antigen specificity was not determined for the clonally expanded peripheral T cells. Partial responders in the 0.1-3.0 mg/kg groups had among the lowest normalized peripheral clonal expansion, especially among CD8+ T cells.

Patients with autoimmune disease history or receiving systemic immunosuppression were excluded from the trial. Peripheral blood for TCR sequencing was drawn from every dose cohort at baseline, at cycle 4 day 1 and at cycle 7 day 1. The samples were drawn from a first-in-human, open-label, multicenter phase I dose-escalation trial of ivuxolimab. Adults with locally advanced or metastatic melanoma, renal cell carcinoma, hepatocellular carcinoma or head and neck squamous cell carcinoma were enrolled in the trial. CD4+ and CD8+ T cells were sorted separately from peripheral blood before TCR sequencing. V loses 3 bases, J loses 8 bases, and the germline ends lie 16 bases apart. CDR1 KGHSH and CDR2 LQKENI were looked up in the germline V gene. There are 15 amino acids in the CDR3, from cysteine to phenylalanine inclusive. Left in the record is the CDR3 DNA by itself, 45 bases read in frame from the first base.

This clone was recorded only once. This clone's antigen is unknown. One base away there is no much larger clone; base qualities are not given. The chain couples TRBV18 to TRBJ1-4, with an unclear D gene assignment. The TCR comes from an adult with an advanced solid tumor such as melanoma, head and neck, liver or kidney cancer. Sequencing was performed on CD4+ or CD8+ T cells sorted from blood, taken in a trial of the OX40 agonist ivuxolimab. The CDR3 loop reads CASSPSGREGEKLFF. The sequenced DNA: TGTGCCAGCTCACCCTCCGGGAGGGAAGGCGAAAAACTGTTTTTT.